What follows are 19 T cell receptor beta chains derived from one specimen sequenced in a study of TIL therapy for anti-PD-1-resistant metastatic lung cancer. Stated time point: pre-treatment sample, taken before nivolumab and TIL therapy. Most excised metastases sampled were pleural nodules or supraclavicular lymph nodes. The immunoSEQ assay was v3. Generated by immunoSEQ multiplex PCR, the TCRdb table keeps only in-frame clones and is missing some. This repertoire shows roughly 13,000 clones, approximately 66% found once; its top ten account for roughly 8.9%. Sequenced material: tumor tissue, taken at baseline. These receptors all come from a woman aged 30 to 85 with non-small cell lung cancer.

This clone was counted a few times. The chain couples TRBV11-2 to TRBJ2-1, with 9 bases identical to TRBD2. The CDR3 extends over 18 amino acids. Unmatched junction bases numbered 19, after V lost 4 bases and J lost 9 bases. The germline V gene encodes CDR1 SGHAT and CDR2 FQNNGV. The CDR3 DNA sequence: TGTGCCAGCAGCTCGTATGGAAGCGGGGGGCGGGAGTCAGGTGAGCAGTTCTTC. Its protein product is CASSSYGSGGRESGEQFF.

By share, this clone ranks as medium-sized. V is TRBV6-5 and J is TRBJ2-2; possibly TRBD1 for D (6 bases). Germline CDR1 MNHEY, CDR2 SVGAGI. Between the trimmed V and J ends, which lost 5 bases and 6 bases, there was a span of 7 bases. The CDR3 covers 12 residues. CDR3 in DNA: TGTGCCAGCAGTACAGGGCCCGGGGAGCTGTTTTTT. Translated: CASSTGPGELFF.

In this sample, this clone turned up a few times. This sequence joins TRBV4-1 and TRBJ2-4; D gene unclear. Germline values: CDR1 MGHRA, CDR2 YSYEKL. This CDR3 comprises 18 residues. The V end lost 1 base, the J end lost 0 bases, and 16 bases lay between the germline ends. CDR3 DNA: TGCGCCAGCAGCCAAGTTCGGGTGCTGGGATCAGCCAAAAACATTCAGTACTTC. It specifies CASSQVRVLGSAKNIQYF.

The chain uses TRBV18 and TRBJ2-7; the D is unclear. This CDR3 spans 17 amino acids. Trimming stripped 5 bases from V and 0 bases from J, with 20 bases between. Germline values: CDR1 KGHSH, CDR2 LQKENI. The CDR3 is CASSSRATGWSSYEQYF. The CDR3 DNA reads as TGTGCCAGCTCATCACGAGCGACCGGGTGGAGCTCCTACGAGCAGTACTTC. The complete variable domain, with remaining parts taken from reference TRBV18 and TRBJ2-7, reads NAGVMQNPRHLVRRRGQEARLRCSPMKGHSHVYWYRQLPEEGLKFMVYLQKENIIDESGMPKERFSAEFPKEGPSILRIQQVVRGDSAAYFCASSSRATGWSSYEQYFGPGTRLTVT.

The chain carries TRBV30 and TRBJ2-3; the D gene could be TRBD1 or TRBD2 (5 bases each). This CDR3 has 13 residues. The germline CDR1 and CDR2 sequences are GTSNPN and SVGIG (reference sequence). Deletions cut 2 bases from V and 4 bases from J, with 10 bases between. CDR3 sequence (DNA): TGTGCCTGGAGTACAGAGGGGCCAGATACGCAGTATTTT. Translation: CAWSTEGPDTQYF.

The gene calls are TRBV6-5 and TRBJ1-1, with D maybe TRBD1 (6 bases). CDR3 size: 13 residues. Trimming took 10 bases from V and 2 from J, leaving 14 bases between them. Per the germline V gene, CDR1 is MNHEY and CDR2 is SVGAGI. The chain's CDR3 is CATGQPPNTEAFF. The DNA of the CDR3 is TGTGCCACCGGACAGCCGCCCAACACTGAAGCTTTCTTT.

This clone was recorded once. CDR3 coding DNA: TGCAGCGTTGAGGACAGAAAAAGCACAGATACGCAGTATTTT. Translation gives CSVEDRKSTDTQYF. The gene calls are TRBV29-1 and TRBJ2-3; the D gene is possibly TRBD1 (6 bases). Looked up from germline, CDR1 is SQVTM and CDR2 is ANQGSEA. There are 14 residues in the CDR3. The V end lost 3 bases, the J end lost 0 bases, and 10 bases lay between the germline ends.

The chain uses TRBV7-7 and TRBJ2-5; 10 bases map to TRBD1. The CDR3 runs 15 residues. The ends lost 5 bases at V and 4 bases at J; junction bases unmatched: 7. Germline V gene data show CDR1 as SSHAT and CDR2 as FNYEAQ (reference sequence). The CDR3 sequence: CASSPVRTGGETQYF. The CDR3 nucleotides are TGTGCCAGCAGCCCCGTCAGGACAGGGGGAGAGACCCAGTACTTC. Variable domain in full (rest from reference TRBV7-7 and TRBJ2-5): GAGVSQSPRYKVTKRGQDVTLRCDPISSHATLYWYQQALGQGPEFLTYFNYEAQPDKSGLPSDRFSAERPEGSISTLTIQRTEQRDSAMYRCASSPVRTGGETQYFGPGTRLLVL.

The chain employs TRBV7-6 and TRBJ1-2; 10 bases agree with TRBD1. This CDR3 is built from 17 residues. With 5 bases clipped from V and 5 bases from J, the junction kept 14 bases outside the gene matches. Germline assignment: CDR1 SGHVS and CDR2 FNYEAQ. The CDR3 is CASSGPRDRGEGYGYTF. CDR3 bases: TGTGCCAGCAGCGGACCGCGGGACAGGGGAGAGGGATATGGCTACACCTTC.

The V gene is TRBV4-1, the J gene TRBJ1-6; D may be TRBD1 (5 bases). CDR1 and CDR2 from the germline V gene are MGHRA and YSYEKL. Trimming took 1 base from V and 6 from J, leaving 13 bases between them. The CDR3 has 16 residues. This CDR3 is CASSQAVGLANSPLHF. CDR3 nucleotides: TGCGCCAGCAGCCAAGCGGTGGGGCTTGCTAATTCACCCCTCCACTTT.

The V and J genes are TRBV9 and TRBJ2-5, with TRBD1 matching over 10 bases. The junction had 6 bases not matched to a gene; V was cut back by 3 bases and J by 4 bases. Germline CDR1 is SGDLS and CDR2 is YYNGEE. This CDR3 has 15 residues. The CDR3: CASSARDRGGETQYF. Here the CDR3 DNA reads TGTGCCAGCAGCGCCCGGGACAGGGGAGGAGAGACCCAGTACTTC.

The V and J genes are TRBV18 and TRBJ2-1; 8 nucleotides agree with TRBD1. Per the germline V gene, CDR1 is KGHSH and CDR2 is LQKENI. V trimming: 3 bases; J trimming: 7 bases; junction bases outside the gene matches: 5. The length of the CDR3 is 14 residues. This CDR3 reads CASSPGQGSNEQFF. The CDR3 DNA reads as TGTGCCAGCTCACCCGGACAGGGAAGTAATGAGCAGTTCTTC.

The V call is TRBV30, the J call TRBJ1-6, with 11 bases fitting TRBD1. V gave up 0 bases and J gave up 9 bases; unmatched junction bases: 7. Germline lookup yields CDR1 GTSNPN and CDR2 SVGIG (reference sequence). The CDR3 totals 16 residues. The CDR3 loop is CAWSVVRTGGSSPLHF. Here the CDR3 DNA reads TGTGCCTGGAGTGTTGTCAGGACAGGGGGCAGTTCACCCCTCCACTTT.

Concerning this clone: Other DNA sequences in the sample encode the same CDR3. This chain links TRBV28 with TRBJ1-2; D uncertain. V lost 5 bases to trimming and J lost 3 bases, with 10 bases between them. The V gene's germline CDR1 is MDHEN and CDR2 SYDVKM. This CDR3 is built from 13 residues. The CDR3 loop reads CASSPGTDYGYTF. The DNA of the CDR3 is TGTGCCAGCAGTCCAGGAACTGACTATGGCTACACCTTC.

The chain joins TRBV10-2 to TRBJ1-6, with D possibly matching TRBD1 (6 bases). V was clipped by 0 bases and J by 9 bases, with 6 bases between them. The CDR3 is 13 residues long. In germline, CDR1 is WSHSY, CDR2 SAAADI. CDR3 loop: CASSESRGSPLHF. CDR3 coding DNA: TGCGCCAGCAGTGAGTCCAGGGGTTCACCCCTCCACTTT.

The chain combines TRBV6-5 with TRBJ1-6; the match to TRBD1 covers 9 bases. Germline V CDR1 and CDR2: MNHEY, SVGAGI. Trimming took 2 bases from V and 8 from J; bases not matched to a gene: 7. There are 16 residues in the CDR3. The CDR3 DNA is TGTGCCAGCAGTTACGCGTCCGGGACAGGGCATTCACCCCTCCACTTT. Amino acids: CASSYASGTGHSPLHF.

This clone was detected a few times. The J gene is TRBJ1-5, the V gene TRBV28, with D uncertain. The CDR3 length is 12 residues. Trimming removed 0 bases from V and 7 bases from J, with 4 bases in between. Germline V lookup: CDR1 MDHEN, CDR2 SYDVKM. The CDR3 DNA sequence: TGTGCCAGCAGTTTATGGGCCCAGCCCCAGCATTTT. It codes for CASSLWAQPQHF.

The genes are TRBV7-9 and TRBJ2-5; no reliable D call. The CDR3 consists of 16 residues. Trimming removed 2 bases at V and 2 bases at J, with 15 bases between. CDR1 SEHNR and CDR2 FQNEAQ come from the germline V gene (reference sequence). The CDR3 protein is CASSLSLGFGQETQYF. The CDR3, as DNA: TGTGCCAGCAGCTTATCCCTCGGTTTTGGGCAAGAGACCCAGTACTTC.

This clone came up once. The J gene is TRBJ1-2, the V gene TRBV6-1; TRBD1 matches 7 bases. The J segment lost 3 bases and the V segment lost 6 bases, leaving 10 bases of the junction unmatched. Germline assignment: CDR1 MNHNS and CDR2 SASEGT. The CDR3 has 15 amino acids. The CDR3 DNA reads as TGTGCCAGCAGCCGGGACAGACAATCCTACTATGGCTACACCTTC. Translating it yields CASSRDRQSYYGYTF.